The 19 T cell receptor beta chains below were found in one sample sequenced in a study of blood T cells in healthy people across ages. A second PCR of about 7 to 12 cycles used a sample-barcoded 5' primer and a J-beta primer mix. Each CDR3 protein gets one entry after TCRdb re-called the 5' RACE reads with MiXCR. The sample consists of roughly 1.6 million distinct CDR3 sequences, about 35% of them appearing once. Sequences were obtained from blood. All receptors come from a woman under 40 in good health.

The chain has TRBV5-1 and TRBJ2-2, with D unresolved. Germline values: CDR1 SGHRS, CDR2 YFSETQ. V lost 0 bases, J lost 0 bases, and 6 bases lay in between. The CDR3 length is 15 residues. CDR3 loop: CASSLGYANTGELFF. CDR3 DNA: TGCGCCAGCAGCTTGGGGTACGCGAACACCGGGGAGCTGTTTTTT.

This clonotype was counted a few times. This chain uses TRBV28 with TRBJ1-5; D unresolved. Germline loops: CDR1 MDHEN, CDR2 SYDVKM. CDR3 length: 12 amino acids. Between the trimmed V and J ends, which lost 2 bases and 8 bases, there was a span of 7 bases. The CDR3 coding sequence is TGTGCCAGCAGTTTACTCTATGAGCCCCAGCATTTT. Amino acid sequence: CASSLLYEPQHF.

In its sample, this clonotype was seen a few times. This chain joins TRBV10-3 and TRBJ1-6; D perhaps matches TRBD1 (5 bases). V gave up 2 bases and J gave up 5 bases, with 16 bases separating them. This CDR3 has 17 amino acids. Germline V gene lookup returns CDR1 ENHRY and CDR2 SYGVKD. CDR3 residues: CAISEVWDPGDNSPLHF. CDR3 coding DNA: TGTGCCATCAGTGAGGTTTGGGACCCCGGCGATAATTCACCCCTCCACTTT.

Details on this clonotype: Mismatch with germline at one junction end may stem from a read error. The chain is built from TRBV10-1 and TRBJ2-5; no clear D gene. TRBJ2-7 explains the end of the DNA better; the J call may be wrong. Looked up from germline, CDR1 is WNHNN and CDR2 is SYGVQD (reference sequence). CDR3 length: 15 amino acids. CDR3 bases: TGCGCCAGCAATGAGTCGCTTGAACCCATCTACGAGCAGTACTTC. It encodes CASNESLEPIYEQYF.

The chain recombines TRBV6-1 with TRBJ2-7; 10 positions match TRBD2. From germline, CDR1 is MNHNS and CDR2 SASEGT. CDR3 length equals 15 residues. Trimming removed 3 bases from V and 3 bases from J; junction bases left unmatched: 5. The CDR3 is CASSDSSGSIYEQYF. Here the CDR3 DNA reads TGTGCCAGCAGTGATTCTAGCGGGAGTATCTACGAGCAGTACTTC.

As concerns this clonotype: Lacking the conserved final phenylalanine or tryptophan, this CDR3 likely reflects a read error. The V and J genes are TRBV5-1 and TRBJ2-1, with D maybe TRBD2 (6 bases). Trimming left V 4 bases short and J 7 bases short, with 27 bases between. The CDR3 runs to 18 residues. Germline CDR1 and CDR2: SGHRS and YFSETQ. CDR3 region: CASSPLPIRGTGRNEQFL. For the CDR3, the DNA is TGCGCCAGCAGCCCCCTCCCGATCCGGGGGACGGGGCGGAATGAGCAGTTCTTG.

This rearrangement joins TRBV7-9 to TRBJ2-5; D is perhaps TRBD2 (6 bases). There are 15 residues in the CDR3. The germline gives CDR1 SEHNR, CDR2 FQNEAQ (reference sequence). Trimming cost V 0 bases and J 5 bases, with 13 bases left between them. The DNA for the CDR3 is TGTGCCAGCAGCTTAGCGTTGGTAGGGAGGGAGACCCAGTACTTC. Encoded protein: CASSLALVGRETQYF.

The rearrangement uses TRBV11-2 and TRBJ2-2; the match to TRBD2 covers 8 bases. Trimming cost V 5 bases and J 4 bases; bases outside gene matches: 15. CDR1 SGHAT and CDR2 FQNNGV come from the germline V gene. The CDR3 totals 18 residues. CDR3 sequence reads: CASSHRGGTSPSTGELFF. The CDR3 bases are TGTGCCAGCAGCCATAGAGGCGGGACTAGTCCCAGCACCGGGGAGCTGTTTTTT.

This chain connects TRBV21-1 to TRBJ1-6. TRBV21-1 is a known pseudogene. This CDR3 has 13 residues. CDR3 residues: CARVWRSNSPLHF. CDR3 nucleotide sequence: TGTGCCAGAGTCTGGAGATCTAATTCACCCCTCCACTTT.

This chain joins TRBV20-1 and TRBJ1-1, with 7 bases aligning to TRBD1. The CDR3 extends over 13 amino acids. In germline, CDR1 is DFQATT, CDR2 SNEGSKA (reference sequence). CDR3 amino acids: CRWTGGGDTEAFF. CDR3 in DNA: TGCAGGTGGACAGGCGGAGGGGACACTGAAGCTTTCTTT.

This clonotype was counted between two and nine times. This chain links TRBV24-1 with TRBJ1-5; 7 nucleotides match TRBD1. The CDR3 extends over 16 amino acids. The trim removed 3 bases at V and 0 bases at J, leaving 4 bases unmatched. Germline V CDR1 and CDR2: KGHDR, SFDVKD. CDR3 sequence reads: CATSDAQGSSNQPQHF. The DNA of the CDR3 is TGTGCCACCAGTGATGCACAGGGGTCTAGCAATCAGCCCCAGCATTTT.

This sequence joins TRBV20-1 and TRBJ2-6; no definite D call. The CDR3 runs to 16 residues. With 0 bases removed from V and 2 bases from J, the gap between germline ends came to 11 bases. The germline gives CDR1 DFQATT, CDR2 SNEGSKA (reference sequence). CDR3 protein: CSARDSRYPGANVLTF. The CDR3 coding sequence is TGCAGTGCTAGAGATAGCAGGTACCCTGGGGCCAACGTCCTGACTTTC.

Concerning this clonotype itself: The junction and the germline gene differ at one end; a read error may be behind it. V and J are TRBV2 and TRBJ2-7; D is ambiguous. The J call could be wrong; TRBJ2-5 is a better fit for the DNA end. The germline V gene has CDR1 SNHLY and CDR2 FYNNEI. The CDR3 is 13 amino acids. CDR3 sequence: CASSGRFGETQYF. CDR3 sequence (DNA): TGTGCTAGCAGTGGACGATTTGGGGAGACCCAGTACTTC.

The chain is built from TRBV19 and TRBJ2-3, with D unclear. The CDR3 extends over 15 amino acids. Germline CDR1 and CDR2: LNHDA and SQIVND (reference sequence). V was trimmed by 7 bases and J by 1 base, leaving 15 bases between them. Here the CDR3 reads CASKPEATRTDTQYF. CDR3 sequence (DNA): TGTGCCAGTAAACCAGAGGCAACCCGCACAGATACGCAGTATTTT.

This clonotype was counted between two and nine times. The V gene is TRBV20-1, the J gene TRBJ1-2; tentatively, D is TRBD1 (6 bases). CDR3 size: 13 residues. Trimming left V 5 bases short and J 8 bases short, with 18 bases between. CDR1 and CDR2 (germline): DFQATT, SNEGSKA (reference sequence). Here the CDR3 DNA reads TGCAGTGCTCCGAAGGGGGGGCTGCGGGGCTACACCTTC. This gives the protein CSAPKGGLRGYTF.

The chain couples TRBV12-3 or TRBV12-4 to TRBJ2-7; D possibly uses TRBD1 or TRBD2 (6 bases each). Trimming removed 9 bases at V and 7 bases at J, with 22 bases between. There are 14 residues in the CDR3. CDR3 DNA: TGTGCCAGGACAGAGTTCCGGGGGCCCGCGGAGCAGTACTTC. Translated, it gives CARTEFRGPAEQYF.

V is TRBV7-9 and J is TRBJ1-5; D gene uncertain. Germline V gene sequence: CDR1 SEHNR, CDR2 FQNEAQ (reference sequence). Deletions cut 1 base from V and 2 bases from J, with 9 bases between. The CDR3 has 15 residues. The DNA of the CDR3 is TGTGCCAGCAGCTTAGTTCCGGGCGGCAATCAGCCCCAGCATTTT. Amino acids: CASSLVPGGNQPQHF. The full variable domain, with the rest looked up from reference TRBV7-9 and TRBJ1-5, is DTGVSQNPRHKITKRGQNVTFRCDPISEHNRLYWYRQTLGQGPEFLTYFQNEAQLEKSRLLSDRFSAERPKGSFSTLEIQRTEQGDSAMYLCASSLVPGGNQPQHFGDGTRLSIL.

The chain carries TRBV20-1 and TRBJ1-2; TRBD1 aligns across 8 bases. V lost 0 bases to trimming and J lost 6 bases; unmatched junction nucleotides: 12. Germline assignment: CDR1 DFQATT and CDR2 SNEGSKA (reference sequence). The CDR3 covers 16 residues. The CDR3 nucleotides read TGCAGTGCTAGAGATCCCGACACGCAACAGGGGGATGGCTACACCTTC. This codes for CSARDPDTQQGDGYTF.

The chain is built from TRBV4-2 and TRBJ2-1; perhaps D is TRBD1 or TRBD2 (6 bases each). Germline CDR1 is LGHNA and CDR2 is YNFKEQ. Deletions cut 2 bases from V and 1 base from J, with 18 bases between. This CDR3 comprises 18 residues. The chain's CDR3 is CASSQFEGGFGSYNEQFF. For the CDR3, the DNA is TGTGCCAGCAGCCAATTTGAGGGGGGCTTTGGTTCCTACAATGAGCAGTTCTTC.